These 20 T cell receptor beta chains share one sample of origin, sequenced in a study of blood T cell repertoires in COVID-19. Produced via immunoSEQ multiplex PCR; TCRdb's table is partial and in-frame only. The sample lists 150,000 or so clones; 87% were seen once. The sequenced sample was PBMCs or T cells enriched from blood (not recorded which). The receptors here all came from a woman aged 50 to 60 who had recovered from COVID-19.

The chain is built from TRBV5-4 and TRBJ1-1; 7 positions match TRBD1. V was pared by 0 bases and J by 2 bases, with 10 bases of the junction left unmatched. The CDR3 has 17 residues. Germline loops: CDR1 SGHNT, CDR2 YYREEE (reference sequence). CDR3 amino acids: CASSLAPGQSYNTEAFF. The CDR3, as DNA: TGTGCCAGCAGCTTGGCACCGGGACAGTCTTATAACACTGAAGCTTTCTTT. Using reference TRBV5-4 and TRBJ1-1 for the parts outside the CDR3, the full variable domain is ETGVTQSPTHLIKTRGQQVTLRCSSQSGHNTVSWYQQALGQGPQFIFQYYREEENGRGNFPPRFSGLQFPNYSSELNVNALELDDSALYLCASSLAPGQSYNTEAFFGQGTRLTVV.

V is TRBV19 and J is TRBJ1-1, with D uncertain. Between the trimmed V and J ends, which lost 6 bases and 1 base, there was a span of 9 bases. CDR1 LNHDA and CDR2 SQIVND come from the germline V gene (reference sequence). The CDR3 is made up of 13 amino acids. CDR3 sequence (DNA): TGTGCCAGTAGGTTGGGCCGGAACACTGAAGCTTTCTTT. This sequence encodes CASRLGRNTEAFF.

In nucleotides, the CDR3 is TGTGCCAGCAGCTTAAGAATCGGGTCCGGACAGCTTGAAGGGGGCTACACCTTC. It codes for CASSLRIGSGQLEGGYTF. This chain joins TRBV13 and TRBJ1-2, with D maybe TRBD1 (6 bases). This CDR3 region has 18 residues. V was clipped by 2 bases and J by 8 bases, with 27 bases between them. Germline values: CDR1 PRHDT, CDR2 FYEKMQ (reference sequence).

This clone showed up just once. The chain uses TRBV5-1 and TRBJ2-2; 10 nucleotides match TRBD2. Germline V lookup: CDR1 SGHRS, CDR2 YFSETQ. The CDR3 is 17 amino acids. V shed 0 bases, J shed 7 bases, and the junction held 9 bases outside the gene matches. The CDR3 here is CASSLVASGSALGELFF. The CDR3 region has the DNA TGCGCCAGCAGCTTGGTAGCTAGCGGGAGCGCTCTCGGGGAGCTGTTTTTT. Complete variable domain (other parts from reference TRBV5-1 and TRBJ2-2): KAGVTQTPRYLIKTRGQQVTLSCSPISGHRSVSWYQQTPGQGLQFLFEYFSETQRNKGNFPGRFSGRQFSNSRSEMNVSTLELGDSALYLCASSLVASGSALGELFFGEGSRLTVL.

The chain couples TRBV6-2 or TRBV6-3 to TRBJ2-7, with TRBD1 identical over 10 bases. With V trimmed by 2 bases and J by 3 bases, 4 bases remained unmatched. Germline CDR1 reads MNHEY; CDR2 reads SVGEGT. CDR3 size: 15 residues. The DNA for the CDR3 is TGTGCCAGCAGTTACGGGACAGGGGCTGGCTACGAGCAGTACTTC. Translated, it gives CASSYGTGAGYEQYF.

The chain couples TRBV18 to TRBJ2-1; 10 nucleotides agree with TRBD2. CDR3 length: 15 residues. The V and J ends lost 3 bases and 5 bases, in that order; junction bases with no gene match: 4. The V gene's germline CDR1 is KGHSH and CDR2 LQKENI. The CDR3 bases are TGTGCCAGCTCACCCCGGACTAGCGGTGACAATGAGCAGTTCTTC. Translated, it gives CASSPRTSGDNEQFF. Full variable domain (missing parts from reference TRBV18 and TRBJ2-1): NAGVMQNPRHLVRRRGQEARLRCSPMKGHSHVYWYRQLPEEGLKFMVYLQKENIIDESGMPKERFSAEFPKEGPSILRIQQVVRGDSAAYFCASSPRTSGDNEQFFGPGTRLTVL.

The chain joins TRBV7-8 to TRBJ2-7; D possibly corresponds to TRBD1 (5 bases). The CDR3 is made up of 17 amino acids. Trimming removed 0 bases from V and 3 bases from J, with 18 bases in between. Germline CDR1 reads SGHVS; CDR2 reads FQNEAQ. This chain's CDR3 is CASSLAYLGLGHYEQYF. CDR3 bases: TGTGCCAGCAGCTTAGCCTACCTCGGATTGGGGCACTACGAGCAGTACTTC.

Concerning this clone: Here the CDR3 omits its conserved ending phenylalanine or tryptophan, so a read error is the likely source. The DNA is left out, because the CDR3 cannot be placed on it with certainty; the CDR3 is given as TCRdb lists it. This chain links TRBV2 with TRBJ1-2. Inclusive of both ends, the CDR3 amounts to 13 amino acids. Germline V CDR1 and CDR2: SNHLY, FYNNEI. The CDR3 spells CASSEVKTGSPAT.

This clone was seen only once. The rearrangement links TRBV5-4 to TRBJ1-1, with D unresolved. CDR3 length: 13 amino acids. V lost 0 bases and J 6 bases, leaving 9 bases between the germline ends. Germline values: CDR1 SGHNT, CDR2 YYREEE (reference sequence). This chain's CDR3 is CASSLVGGPEAFF. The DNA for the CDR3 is TGTGCCAGCAGCTTGGTCGGAGGGCCTGAAGCTTTCTTT.

The CDR3 is CASSPQTGENTEAFF. In DNA, the CDR3 is TGTGCCAGCTCACCACAGACAGGGGAGAACACTGAAGCTTTCTTT. The chain recombines TRBV18 with TRBJ1-1, with 8 bases that match TRBD1. There are 15 residues in the CDR3. CDR1 KGHSH and CDR2 LQKENI come from the germline V gene. With 1 base clipped from V and 1 base from J, the junction kept 2 bases outside the gene matches.

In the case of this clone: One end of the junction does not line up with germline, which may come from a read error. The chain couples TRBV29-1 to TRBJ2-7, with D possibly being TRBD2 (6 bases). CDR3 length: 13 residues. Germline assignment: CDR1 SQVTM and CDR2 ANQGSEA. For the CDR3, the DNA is TGCAGCGTTGAGGAGGGGCTATCCTCCGAGCAGTACTTC. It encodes CSVEEGLSSEQYF.

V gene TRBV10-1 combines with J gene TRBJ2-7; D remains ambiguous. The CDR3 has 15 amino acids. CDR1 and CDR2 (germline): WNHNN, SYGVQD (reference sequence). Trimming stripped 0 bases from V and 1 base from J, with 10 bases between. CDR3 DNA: TGCGCCAGCAGTGAGTCGAACGGAGTTTCCTACGAGCAGTACTTC. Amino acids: CASSESNGVSYEQYF.

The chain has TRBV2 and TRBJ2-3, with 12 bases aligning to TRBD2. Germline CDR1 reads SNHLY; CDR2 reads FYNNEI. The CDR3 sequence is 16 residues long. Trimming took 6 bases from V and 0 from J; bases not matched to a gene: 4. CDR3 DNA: TGTGCCAGCAGACTCACTAGCGGGGGGAGCACAGATACGCAGTATTTT. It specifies CASRLTSGGSTDTQYF.

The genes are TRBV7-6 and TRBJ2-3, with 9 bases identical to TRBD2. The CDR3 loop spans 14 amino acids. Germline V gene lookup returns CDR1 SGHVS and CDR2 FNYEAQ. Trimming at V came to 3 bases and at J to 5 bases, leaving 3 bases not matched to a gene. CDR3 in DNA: TGTGCCAGCAGCTTGATACTAGCGGGAGATACGCAGTATTTT. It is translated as CASSLILAGDTQYF.

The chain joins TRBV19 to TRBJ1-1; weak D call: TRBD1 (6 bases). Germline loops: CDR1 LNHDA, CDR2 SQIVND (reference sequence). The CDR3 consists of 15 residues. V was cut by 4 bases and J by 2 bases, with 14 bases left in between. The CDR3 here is CASSSGRTVNTEAFF. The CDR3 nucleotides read TGTGCCAGTAGTAGTGGAAGGACAGTTAACACTGAAGCTTTCTTT.

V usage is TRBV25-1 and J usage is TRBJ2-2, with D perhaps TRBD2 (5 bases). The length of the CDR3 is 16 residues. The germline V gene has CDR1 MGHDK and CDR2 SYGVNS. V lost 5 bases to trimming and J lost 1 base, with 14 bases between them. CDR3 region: CASSPRADRNTGELFF. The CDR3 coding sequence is TGTGCCAGCAGTCCACGAGCGGACCGGAACACCGGGGAGCTGTTTTTT.

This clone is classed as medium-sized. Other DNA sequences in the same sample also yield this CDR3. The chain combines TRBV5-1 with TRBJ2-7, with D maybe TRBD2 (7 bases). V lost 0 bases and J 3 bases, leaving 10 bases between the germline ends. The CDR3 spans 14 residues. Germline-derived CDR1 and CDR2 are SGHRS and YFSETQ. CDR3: CASSLEGGNYEQYF. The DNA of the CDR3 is TGCGCCAGCAGCTTGGAGGGGGGGAACTACGAGCAGTACTTC. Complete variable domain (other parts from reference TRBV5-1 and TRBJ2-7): KAGVTQTPRYLIKTRGQQVTLSCSPISGHRSVSWYQQTPGQGLQFLFEYFSETQRNKGNFPGRFSGRQFSNSRSEMNVSTLELGDSALYLCASSLEGGNYEQYFGPGTRLTVT.

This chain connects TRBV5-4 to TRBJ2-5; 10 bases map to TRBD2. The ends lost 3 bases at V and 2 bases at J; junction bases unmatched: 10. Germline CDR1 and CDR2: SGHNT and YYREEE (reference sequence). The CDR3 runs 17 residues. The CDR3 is CASSWPGGSGRQETQYF. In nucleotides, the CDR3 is TGTGCCAGCAGCTGGCCGGGGGGTAGCGGGAGGCAAGAGACCCAGTACTTC.

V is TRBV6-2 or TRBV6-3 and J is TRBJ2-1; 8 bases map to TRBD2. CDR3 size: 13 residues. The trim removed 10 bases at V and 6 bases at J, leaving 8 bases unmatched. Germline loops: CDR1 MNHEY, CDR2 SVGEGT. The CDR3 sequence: CATSGSGINEQFF. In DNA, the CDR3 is TGTGCCACCAGCGGGAGTGGGATCAATGAGCAGTTCTTC.

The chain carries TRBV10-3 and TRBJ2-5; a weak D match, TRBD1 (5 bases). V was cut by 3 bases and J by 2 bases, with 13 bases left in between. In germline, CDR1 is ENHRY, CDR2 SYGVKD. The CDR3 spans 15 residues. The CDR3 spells CAISEGVGSQETQYF. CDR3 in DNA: TGTGCCATCAGTGAAGGGGTAGGGTCGCAAGAGACCCAGTACTTC.